This TCR beta chain was found in a study of blood T cells in healthy people across ages. PCR was performed a second time for about 6 to 11 cycles using a sample-barcoded 5' primer and a J-beta primer mix. TCRdb passed the 5' RACE reads through MiXCR, listing each CDR3 protein once. Among roughly 680,000 distinct CDR3 sequences listed, around 20% were seen once. J was trimmed by 2 bases and V by 6 bases; bases with no gene match: 10. CDR1 is DFQATT, CDR2 SNEGSKA, per germline (reference sequence). The CDR3 is made up of 15 amino acids. Material for sequencing was blood. This TCR was recovered from a man aged 65 to 85 in good health. The V and J genes are TRBV20-1 and TRBJ2-1; TRBD1 agrees at 7 bases. The CDR3 bases are TGCAGTGCCGTCGGGACAGTTCCCCCCTACAATGAGCAGTTCTTC. Protein: CSAVGTVPPYNEQFF.